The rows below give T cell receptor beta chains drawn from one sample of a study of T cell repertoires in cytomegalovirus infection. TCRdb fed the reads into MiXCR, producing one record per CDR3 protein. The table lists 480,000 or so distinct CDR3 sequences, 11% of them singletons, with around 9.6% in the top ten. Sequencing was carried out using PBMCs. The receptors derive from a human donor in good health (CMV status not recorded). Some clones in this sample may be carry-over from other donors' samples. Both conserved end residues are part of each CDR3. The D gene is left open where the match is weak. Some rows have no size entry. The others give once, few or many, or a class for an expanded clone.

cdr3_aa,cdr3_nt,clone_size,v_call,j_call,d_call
CASSFLGETEAFF,TGCGCCAGCAGCTTCCTCGGAGAGACTGAAGCTTTCTTT,-,TRBV5-1,TRBJ1-1,-
CASSLDRGIDEKLFF,TGTGCCAGCAGCTTAGACAGGGGAATTGATGAAAAACTGTTTTTT,many,TRBV7-2,TRBJ1-4,TRBD1
CSARIWGELFF,TGCAGTGCTAGAATATGGGGGGAGCTGTTTTTT,-,TRBV20-1,TRBJ2-2,-
CASSPYQGAIEQYF,TGTGCCAGCAGCCCGTATCAGGGGGCAATCGAGCAGTACTTC,many,TRBV27,TRBJ2-7,TRBD1
CASSVWWGNQPQHF,TGTGCCAGTAGTGTCTGGTGGGGGAATCAGCCCCAGCATTTT,-,TRBV19,TRBJ1-5,-
CAWTGGALSQYF,TGTGCCTGGACCGGTGGCGCTCTCTCGCAGTATTTT,few,TRBV30,TRBJ2-3,-
CEETSGRASYNEQFF,TGCGAGGAGACTAGCGGGAGGGCCTCCTACAATGAGCAGTTCTTC,many,TRBV20-1,TRBJ2-1,TRBD2
CASSYNGQRNTGELFF,TGTGCCAGCAGTTACAATGGACAAAGGAACACCGGGGAGCTGTTTTTT,many,TRBV6-5,TRBJ2-2,-
CAWSDKGTAAFF,TGTGCCTGGAGCGATAAGGGGACGGCAGCTTTCTTT,few,TRBV30,TRBJ1-1,-
CASSLLPPGRAGNEQFF,TGTGCCAGCAGTTTACTCCCCCCCGGCAGGGCGGGCAATGAGCAGTTCTTC,many,TRBV28,TRBJ2-1,-
CASSVEQGADEQFF,TGTGCCAGCAGCGTAGAACAGGGGGCCGATGAGCAGTTCTTC,-,TRBV9,TRBJ2-1,TRBD1
CASSVTSGMGGNEQFF,TGTGCCAGCAGCGTTACTAGCGGTATGGGGGGCAATGAGCAGTTCTTC,-,TRBV11-3,TRBJ2-1,TRBD2
CASSARAYGYTF,TGTGCCAGCAGCGCCCGGGCATATGGCTACACCTTC,few,TRBV9,TRBJ1-2,-
CASSGTMGNQPQHF,TGTGCCAGCAGTGGGACGATGGGCAATCAGCCCCAGCATTTT,many,TRBV12-3/TRBV12-4,TRBJ1-5,-
CASSPFVTSAYNEQFF,TGTGCCAGCAGTCCTTTCGTGACTAGCGCCTACAATGAGCAGTTCTTC,many,TRBV28,TRBJ2-1,TRBD2
CASSLTTGLPEAFF,TGTGCCAGCAGCTTAACGACAGGACTCCCTGAAGCTTTCTTT,many,TRBV7-9,TRBJ1-1,-
CASRPQGAPDGYTF,TGTGCCAGCAGACCACAGGGGGCGCCGGATGGCTACACCTTC,many,TRBV6-8,TRBJ1-2,TRBD1
CASRPRHGEANGYTF,TGTGCCAGCAGACCCCGACATGGGGAGGCAAATGGCTACACCTTC,-,TRBV6-4,TRBJ1-2,-
CASSLAAVAFF,TGTGCCAGCAGCTTAGCAGCTGTGGCTTTCTTT,many,TRBV7-2,TRBJ1-1,-
CASSRTGLNYEQYF,TGTGCCAGCAGCAGGACAGGGCTAAACTACGAGCAGTACTTC,many,TRBV7-9,TRBJ2-7,TRBD1
CASTQGANRGTEAFF,TGTGCCAGCACCCAGGGGGCAAATCGTGGGACTGAAGCTTTCTTT,-,TRBV9,TRBJ1-1,TRBD1
CASSLVLTSGRAAKNIQYF,TGTGCCAGCAGCTTAGTTTTGACTAGCGGGAGGGCGGCCAAAAACATTCAGTACTTC,many,TRBV7-9,TRBJ2-4,TRBD2
CASSFRTRRNVTEAFF,TGTGCCAGCAGCTTTCGGACACGAAGAAATGTCACTGAAGCTTTCTTT,many,TRBV7-8,TRBJ1-1,-
CSARQGASMNTEAFF,TGCAGTGCAAGACAGGGGGCGTCCATGAACACTGAAGCTTTCTTT,many,TRBV20-1,TRBJ1-1,TRBD1
CSAREVGAQLNTEAFF,TGCAGTGCTAGAGAGGTCGGGGCACAGCTGAACACTGAAGCTTTCTTT,many,TRBV20-1,TRBJ1-1,-
CASSFPTPSTDTQYF,TGTGCCAGCAGCTTCCCGACCCCGAGCACAGATACGCAGTATTTT,many,TRBV7-2,TRBJ2-3,-
CSVVGLAGSNTGELFF,TGCAGCGTTGTTGGACTAGCGGGATCGAACACCGGGGAGCTGTTTTTT,few,TRBV29-1,TRBJ2-2,TRBD2
CAISSSGPDGANVLTF,TGTGCCATCAGTTCCTCGGGGCCTGATGGGGCCAACGTCCTGACTTTC,many,TRBV10-3,TRBJ2-6,-
CASSRVGGSVNEQFF,TGCGCCAGCAGCCGAGTTGGCGGGAGTGTGAATGAGCAGTTCTTC,many,TRBV5-1,TRBJ2-1,TRBD2
CASSQLAGVEQFF,TGTGCCAGCAGTCAACTAGCGGGAGTCGAGCAGTTCTTC,few,TRBV6-4,TRBJ2-1,TRBD2
CASLSGRVDEQYF,TGTGCCAGCCTTAGCGGGAGGGTCGACGAGCAGTACTTC,few,TRBV2,TRBJ2-7,TRBD2
CASSWGEGYNEQFF,TGTGCCAGCAGCTGGGGGGAGGGTTACAATGAGCAGTTCTTC,-,TRBV2,TRBJ2-1,TRBD2
CASSEALTVAYEQYF,TGTGCCAGCAGTGAAGCTCTCACCGTGGCCTACGAGCAGTACTTC,many,TRBV6-1,TRBJ2-7,-
CASSQELATSTDTQYF,TGTGCCAGCAGCCAAGAATTAGCGACAAGCACAGATACGCAGTATTTT,many,TRBV4-2,TRBJ2-3,-
CASSHRDRAYNEQFF,TGTGCCAGTAGTCACCGGGACAGGGCCTACAATGAGCAGTTCTTC,many,TRBV19,TRBJ2-1,TRBD1
CASSSYFRDPWHF,TGTGCCAGCAGCTCTTACTTCCGGGACCCCTGGCACTTC,many,TRBV7-2,TRBJ2-7,-
CASSPRGRPYNSGNTIYF,TGTGCCAGCAGCCCCCGAGGTAGGCCCTACAACTCTGGAAACACCATATATTTT,many,TRBV7-9,TRBJ1-3,-
CASSLGSLALSEAFF,TGTGCCAGTAGTTTGGGGTCCCTGGCTTTATCTGAAGCTTTCTTT,many,TRBV19,TRBJ1-1,-